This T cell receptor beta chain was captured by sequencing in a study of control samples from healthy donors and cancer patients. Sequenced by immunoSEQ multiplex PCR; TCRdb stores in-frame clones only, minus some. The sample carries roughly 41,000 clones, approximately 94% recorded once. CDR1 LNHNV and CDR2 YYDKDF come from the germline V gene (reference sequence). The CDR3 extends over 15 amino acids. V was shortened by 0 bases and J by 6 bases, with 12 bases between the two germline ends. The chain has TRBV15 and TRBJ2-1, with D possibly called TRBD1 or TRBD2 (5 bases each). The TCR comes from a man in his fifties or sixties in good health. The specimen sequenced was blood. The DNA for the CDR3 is TGTGCCACCAGCAGAGAGGGACCGCCGGGCAATGAGCAGTTCTTC. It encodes CATSREGPPGNEQFF.